The rows below give T cell receptor beta chains drawn from one sample of a study of cytomegalovirus exposure and HLA in healthy donors. Sequencing was performed with immunoSEQ multiplex PCR; in TCRdb, only in-frame clones are kept and a portion is missing. The sample has approximately 130,000 clones; roughly 80% are singletons. Specimen: PBMCs. These receptors all come from a man aged 50-60 years in good health and CMV-seronegative. Both conserved end residues are part of each CDR3. Each record gives: CDR3 DNA, CDR3 protein, clone size, J gene, D gene, V gene. A D gene is named only where the DNA matches it firmly. Part of the rows lack a size; the others show once, few, many or a class for expanded clones.

TGTGCCAGCAGCTTTCAGGCTAGCGGGAGTTATGAGCAGTTCTTC CASSFQASGSYEQFF - TRBJ2-1 TRBD2 TRBV7-2
TGTGCCAGCAGTACGTCAGGGGCGAAATTGGGATACGAGCAGTACTTC CASSTSGAKLGYEQYF once TRBJ2-7 - TRBV28
TGTGCCAGCAGCCGCTCAGGGACAGGGCTCAATCAGCCCCAGCATTTT CASSRSGTGLNQPQHF - TRBJ1-5 TRBD1 TRBV27
TGTGCCAGTAGTGAGATCTTGAACACTGAAGCTTTCTTT CASSEILNTEAFF - TRBJ1-1 - TRBV19
TGTGCCAGCAGAGAAACAGGACTAGGGACCTACAATGAGCAGTTCTTC CASRETGLGTYNEQFF few TRBJ2-1 TRBD2 TRBV6-1
TGTGCCAGCTCACCCGGACAGGGCGCCGTTGGTGGAAACACCATATATTTT CASSPGQGAVGGNTIYF - TRBJ1-3 TRBD1 TRBV18
TGCGCCAGCAGCCGGACTAGCGGGGCCTACGAGCAGTACTTC CASSRTSGAYEQYF - TRBJ2-7 TRBD2 TRBV5-1
TGTGCCAGCAGCTCCCAGGGGGCGGCGCTTAAAAACATTCAGTACTTC CASSSQGAALKNIQYF - TRBJ2-4 TRBD1 TRBV5-4
TGTGCCAGCAGCTTAGACCCTAGGGGGACATCATATCCAGATACGCAGTATTTT CASSLDPRGTSYPDTQYF - TRBJ2-3 - TRBV11-2
TGTGCCAGCAGCCCTAGTTCGAGCAGGGGATTAGAGACCCAGTACTTC CASSPSSSRGLETQYF - TRBJ2-5 - TRBV14
TGTGCCAGCAGCGGCCACTTAGATACGCAGTATTTT CASSGHLDTQYF once TRBJ2-3 - TRBV9
TGTGCCAGCAGCTTAGCTGCGGACAGGCAGACCTACGAGCAGTACTTC CASSLAADRQTYEQYF few TRBJ2-7 TRBD1 TRBV7-2
TGTGCCAGCGCCACTAGCGGAGCCAACACCGGGGAGCTGTTTTTT CASATSGANTGELFF - TRBJ2-2 TRBD2 TRBV19
TGCGCCAGCAGCCAAGATACCAGGATCAACACTGAAGCTTTCTTT CASSQDTRINTEAFF - TRBJ1-1 - TRBV4-3
TGTGCCAGCAGTCCACTAGTTGCTGGGGCCAACGTCCTGACTTTC CASSPLVAGANVLTF few TRBJ2-6 - TRBV6-5
TGTGCCAGCAATCAGATTACAGGGGGCGGCGAGCAGTACTTC CASNQITGGGEQYF - TRBJ2-7 TRBD1 TRBV2
TGTGCCAGCAGCGACGGGACACGGTCGCTGGGGGCCAACGTCCTGACTTTC CASSDGTRSLGANVLTF once TRBJ2-6 - TRBV7-9
TGTGCCTGGAGTAGACAGCTAAACACTGAAGCTTTCTTT CAWSRQLNTEAFF - TRBJ1-1 - TRBV30
TGTGCCAGCAGTGAAGCCGGGGGGGGCTACAATGAGCAGTTCTTC CASSEAGGGYNEQFF few TRBJ2-1 TRBD2 TRBV2
TGTGCCAGCAGTAGAACCCAGGGGGCGCGGGAGACCCAGTACTTC CASSRTQGARETQYF - TRBJ2-5 TRBD1 TRBV2
TGTGCCAGCAGTTTACTCGGGACTAGCGGTTACAATGAGCAGTTCTTC CASSLLGTSGYNEQFF - TRBJ2-1 TRBD2 TRBV28
TGTGCCAGCAGCGGATGGACAGGGGGAGTAAGAGAGACCCAGTACTTC CASSGWTGGVRETQYF - TRBJ2-5 TRBD1 TRBV5-4
TGTGCCAGCAGTTTAACAGGGATCTACGAGCAGTACTTC CASSLTGIYEQYF - TRBJ2-7 - TRBV28
TGCGCCAGCAGCCGGACCCCTAGCGGGAGTCTGTACGAGCAGTACTTC CASSRTPSGSLYEQYF - TRBJ2-7 TRBD2 TRBV4-1
TGTGCCATCAGTGAGAAGATGGGCGGGAAAACCCACTACGAGCAGTACTTC CAISEKMGGKTHYEQYF - TRBJ2-7 - TRBV10-3
TGCGCCAGCAGCCAAGCCGGGACAGCTCCCACTCTGTACTTC CASSQAGTAPTLYF - TRBJ2-7 TRBD1 TRBV4-3
TGTGCCAGCCTCCGAGGCCGAGGGGAAAAACTGTTTTTT CASLRGRGEKLFF - TRBJ1-4 - TRBV2
TGTGCCAGCAGCATGCGGGGTAGCGCCAGCACAGATACGCAGTATTTT CASSMRGSASTDTQYF - TRBJ2-3 - TRBV5-6
TGCGCCAGCAGCCCCCCCTCAGTCCATGAGCAGTTCTTC CASSPPSVHEQFF - TRBJ2-1 - TRBV5-1
TGTGCCAGCAGCCCAGAGGGAGGGAGGTTCGGAGATACGCAGTATTTT CASSPEGGRFGDTQYF - TRBJ2-3 TRBD2 TRBV9
TGTACCAGCTATCAGGCGAACACCGGGGAGCTGTTTTTT CTSYQANTGELFF - TRBJ2-2 - TRBV6-6
TGCGCCAGCAGCCGAACCGGGACAGGGGAAAATGAGCAGTTCTTC CASSRTGTGENEQFF once TRBJ2-1 TRBD1 TRBV5-1
TGTGCTAGCAGCCCTCATCTCGGGAGCGGGGAGCTGTTTTTT CASSPHLGSGELFF once TRBJ2-2 - TRBV7-7
TGTGCCAGTAGTAAGGGGCCGGTAGCGGGAGGGCCCTACAATGAGCAGTTCTTC CASSKGPVAGGPYNEQFF - TRBJ2-1 TRBD2 TRBV19
TGTGCCAGCTCACCGGCGACAGTGACAGATACGCAGTATTTT CASSPATVTDTQYF - TRBJ2-3 - TRBV18
TGCAGCGTTGCACGAACCGGGGTTCGGAACACTGAAGCTTTCTTT CSVARTGVRNTEAFF - TRBJ1-1 - TRBV29-1
TGCAGCGTTCAGCAGGGCACGAGCTCCTACGAGCAGTACTTC CSVQQGTSSYEQYF - TRBJ2-7 - TRBV29-1
TGTGCCATCAGTCCGGGACAGGGTAACCCCTACGAGCAGTACTTC CAISPGQGNPYEQYF few TRBJ2-7 TRBD1 TRBV10-3
TGTGCCAGCTCTGACAGGTACGAGCAGTACTTC CASSDRYEQYF few TRBJ2-7 - TRBV25-1
TGTGCCACCAGCAGAGCCGCAGAGCAGGGGCAGACCCAGTACTTC CATSRAAEQGQTQYF - TRBJ2-5 - TRBV15
TGTGCCAGCAGTTCGCTAGCGGGCCCCTACGAGCAGTACTTC CASSSLAGPYEQYF - TRBJ2-7 TRBD2 TRBV6-5
TGTGCCATCAGTGCGGTACAGGGGGAAGGTGGCAATCAGCCCCAGCATTTT CAISAVQGEGGNQPQHF - TRBJ1-5 TRBD1 TRBV10-3
TGCAGTGCTGCGGCACAAGAGACCCAGTACTTC CSAAAQETQYF - TRBJ2-5 - TRBV20-1
TGTGCCAGCAGCCAAGTTACCAGGGGTGACGAGCAGTACTTC CASSQVTRGDEQYF few TRBJ2-7 - TRBV4-2
TGTGCCAGCAGCGCAGGGGTCTCGGGCGAAAAACTGTTTTTT CASSAGVSGEKLFF - TRBJ1-4 - TRBV5-5
TGTGCCAGCAGTCCGGTAGCGGGAGCAGGTGGACAACATGAGCAGTTCTTC CASSPVAGAGGQHEQFF - TRBJ2-1 TRBD2 TRBV28
TGTGCCAGCAGTGTTACCGGGGTTGGAAACACCATATATTTT CASSVTGVGNTIYF - TRBJ1-3 - TRBV2
TGTGCCAGCAGCCCCATGACAGGGGGAATCGGCGAGCAGTACTTC CASSPMTGGIGEQYF - TRBJ2-7 TRBD1 TRBV5-4